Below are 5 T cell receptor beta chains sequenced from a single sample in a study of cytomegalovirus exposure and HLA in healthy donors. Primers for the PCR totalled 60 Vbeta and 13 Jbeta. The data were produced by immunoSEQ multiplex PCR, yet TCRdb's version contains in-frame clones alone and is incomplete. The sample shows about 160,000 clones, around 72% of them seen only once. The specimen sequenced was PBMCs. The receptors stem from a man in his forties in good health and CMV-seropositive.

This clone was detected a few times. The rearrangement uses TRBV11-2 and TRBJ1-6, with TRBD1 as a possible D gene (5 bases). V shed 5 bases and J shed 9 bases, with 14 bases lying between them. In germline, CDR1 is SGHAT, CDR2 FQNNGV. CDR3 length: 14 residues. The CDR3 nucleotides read TGTGCCAGCAGCCGGCGGCTCGGGGGTTCACCCCTCCACTTT. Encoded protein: CASSRRLGGSPLHF.

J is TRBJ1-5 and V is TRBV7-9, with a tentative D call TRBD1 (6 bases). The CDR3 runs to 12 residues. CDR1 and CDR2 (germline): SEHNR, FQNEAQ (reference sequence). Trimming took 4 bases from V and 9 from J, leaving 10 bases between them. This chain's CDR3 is CASSSTQGPQHF. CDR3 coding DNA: TGTGCCAGCAGCTCGACACAGGGGCCCCAGCATTTT.

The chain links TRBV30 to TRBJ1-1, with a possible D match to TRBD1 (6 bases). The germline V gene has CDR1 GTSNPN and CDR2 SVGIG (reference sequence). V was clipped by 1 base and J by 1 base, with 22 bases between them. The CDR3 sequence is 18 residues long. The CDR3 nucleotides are TGTGCCTGGAGTGCCCCACCCTCCTTAACAGGGCCGAACACTGAAGCTTTCTTT. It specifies CAWSAPPSLTGPNTEAFF.

The chain's CDR3 is CASSLVGAATDTQYF. The CDR3 bases are TGCGCCAGCAGCTTGGTGGGGGCTGCGACAGATACGCAGTATTTT. The rearrangement joins TRBV5-1 to TRBJ2-3; D is possibly TRBD1 (6 bases). This CDR3 contains 15 residues. Germline V gene sequence: CDR1 SGHRS, CDR2 YFSETQ. V was clipped by 0 bases and J by 3 bases, with 11 bases between them.

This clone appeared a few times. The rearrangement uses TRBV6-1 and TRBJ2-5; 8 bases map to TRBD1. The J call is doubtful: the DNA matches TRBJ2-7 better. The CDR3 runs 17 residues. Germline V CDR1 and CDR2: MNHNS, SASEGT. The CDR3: CASSGHTGGARAYEQYF. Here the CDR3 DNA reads TGTGCCAGCAGTGGCCATACAGGGGGTGCGAGGGCCTACGAGCAGTACTTC.